The 16 T cell receptor beta chains below come from one sample, sequenced in a study of response to subunit inactivated influenza vaccine. TCRdb re-derived calls from the RT-PCR reads in MiXCR, one entry per CDR3 protein. The sample yields around 750,000 distinct CDR3 sequences, less than 25% seen once. The sequencing used PBMCs from blood, collected 5 days after vaccination. The receptors were gathered from a man aged 45-65 years who received an inactivated influenza vaccine.

This clonotype was counted a few times. This rearrangement joins TRBV15 to TRBJ2-1, with D possibly matching TRBD1 (6 bases). V shed 3 bases and J shed 7 bases, with 10 bases lying between them. The CDR3 spans 13 residues. Germline values: CDR1 LNHNV, CDR2 YYDKDF (reference sequence). The DNA for the CDR3 is TGTGCCACCAGCAGGGACACAGGGAATGAGCAGTTCTTC. Translated: CATSRDTGNEQFF.

This clonotype has at least ten counts. The chain links TRBV7-2 to TRBJ2-1; D is unresolved. Trimming pared 0 bases from V and 6 bases from J, leaving 12 bases between. CDR1 and CDR2 from the germline V gene are SGHTA and FQGNSA. The CDR3 totals 15 residues. As DNA, the CDR3 is TGTGCCAGCAGCTTAGCAATAGCTGCGATCAATGAGCAGTTCTTC. Residues: CASSLAIAAINEQFF.

The chain recombines TRBV12-3 or TRBV12-4 with TRBJ2-1; 11 bases are a match to TRBD1. V shed 11 bases, J shed 6 bases, and the junction held 6 bases outside the gene matches. The length of the CDR3 is 13 residues. The CDR3 sequence: CAASGTGGNEQFF. The CDR3 coding sequence is TGTGCCGCCTCGGGGACAGGGGGCAATGAGCAGTTCTTC.

The rearrangement joins TRBV2 to TRBJ2-1, with TRBD2 matching over 9 bases. Germline V gene data show CDR1 as SNHLY and CDR2 as FYNNEI. Trimming cost V 2 bases and J 9 bases; bases outside gene matches: 17. This CDR3 is 18 amino acids long. Written as DNA, the CDR3 is TGTGCCAGCAGTGAAATTCCCTGGGGTAGCGGGAGATCGGTTGAGCAGTTCTTC. This gives the protein CASSEIPWGSGRSVEQFF.

This clonotype has just a few counts. The V call is TRBV29-1, the J call TRBJ2-7, with D maybe TRBD1 (5 bases). This CDR3 has 16 residues. Germline V CDR1 and CDR2: SQVTM, ANQGSEA. The germline V and J ends were trimmed by 2 bases and 3 bases, with 20 bases remaining between them. CDR3 sequence: CSVEIGWQGLGYEQYF. The CDR3 DNA reads TGCAGCGTTGAAATCGGTTGGCAGGGTCTTGGCTACGAGCAGTACTTC.

This clonotype was recorded a few times. The CDR3 reads CAISVGGRIGGELFF. As DNA, the CDR3 is TGTGCCATCAGTGTTGGGGGGAGAATTGGCGGGGAGCTGTTTTTT. The rearrangement links TRBV10-3 to TRBJ2-2; D is perhaps TRBD2 (6 bases). Trimming left V 4 bases short and J 7 bases short, with 16 bases between. This CDR3 is built from 15 residues. From germline, CDR1 is ENHRY and CDR2 SYGVKD.

Comment on this clonotype: At one end, the junction sequence differs from germline, possibly due to a read error. The chain uses TRBV7-2 and TRBJ2-3; the match to TRBD2 covers 9 bases. Looked up from germline, CDR1 is SGHTA and CDR2 is FQGNSA. The CDR3 runs 16 residues. Written as DNA, the CDR3 is TGTGCCAGCACCCGGGGAAATAGCGGGGGCACATATACGCAGTATTTT. Translating it yields CASTRGNSGGTYTQYF.

The chain uses TRBV5-1 and TRBJ2-5; perhaps TRBD1 as D (5 bases). The CDR3 is made up of 14 amino acids. CDR1 SGHRS and CDR2 YFSETQ come from the germline V gene. The V and J ends lost 5 bases and 0 bases respectively, with 11 bases between them. CDR3 bases: TGCGCCAGCAGTAAAGGACACCACCAAGAGACCCAGTACTTC. Protein sequence: CASSKGHHQETQYF.

This clonotype was observed a few times. The chain employs TRBV19 and TRBJ2-1; 7 bases match TRBD1. Looked up from germline, CDR1 is LNHDA and CDR2 is SQIVND (reference sequence). The CDR3 has 15 residues. V gave up 4 bases and J gave up 7 bases; unmatched junction bases: 10. The CDR3 loop reads CASSTTSTGNNEQFF. The DNA for the CDR3 is TGTGCCAGTAGTACCACCTCGACAGGGAATAATGAGCAGTTCTTC.

The table lists this clonotype with a few counts. The chain links TRBV12-3 or TRBV12-4 to TRBJ2-3; D uncertain. Trimming removed 5 bases at V and 14 bases at J, with 17 bases between. This CDR3 has 12 residues. The CDR3 is CASSNDSFPPYF. CDR3 nucleotide sequence: TGTGCCAGCAGTAACGACTCCTTCCCCCCGTATTTT.

This chain connects TRBV11-1 to TRBJ2-2, with D maybe TRBD2 (6 bases). This CDR3 is built from 14 residues. Trimming cost V 3 bases and J 3 bases, with 8 bases left between them. Germline V lookup: CDR1 SGHAT, CDR2 FQDESV (reference sequence). The CDR3 reads CASSFIADTGELFF. As DNA, the CDR3 is TGTGCCAGCAGCTTCATAGCGGACACCGGGGAGCTGTTTTTT.

The sample holds a few counts of this clonotype. This sequence joins TRBV7-9 and TRBJ2-7; D perhaps matches TRBD2 (5 bases). The CDR3 has 11 residues. CDR1 and CDR2 from the germline V gene are SEHNR and FQNEAQ (reference sequence). V was pared by 4 bases and J by 5 bases, with 6 bases between. The CDR3 sequence: CASSSGDEQYF. The DNA of the CDR3 is TGTGCCAGCAGCTCCGGGGACGAGCAGTACTTC.

This clonotype was counted only a few times. This chain links TRBV20-1 with TRBJ2-5; 9 bases are a match to TRBD2. The V gene's germline CDR1 is DFQATT and CDR2 SNEGSKA (reference sequence). V lost 0 bases to trimming and J lost 1 base; unmatched junction nucleotides: 15. This CDR3 region has 19 residues. In nucleotides, the CDR3 is TGCAGTGCTAGAGATCTTCAGGGTAGCGGGAGAGACATCCAAGAGACCCAGTACTTC. This sequence encodes CSARDLQGSGRDIQETQYF.

The V and J genes are TRBV4-1 and TRBJ2-6, with a weak D call TRBD1 (6 bases). V lost 5 bases and J lost 0, with 14 bases in between. Germline lookup yields CDR1 MGHRA and CDR2 YSYEKL. The CDR3 length is 17 residues. The CDR3 loop is CASSSGQIVSGANVLTF. The CDR3 DNA reads TGCGCCAGCAGCTCCGGACAGATTGTCTCTGGGGCCAACGTCCTGACTTTC.

A note on this clonotype: Germline is not matched at one junction end, which may reflect a read error. J is TRBJ1-1 and V is TRBV5-1, with 11 bases lining up with TRBD1. The germline V gene has CDR1 SGHRS and CDR2 YFSETQ. The CDR3 covers 16 residues. As DNA, the CDR3 is TGCGCCAGCGGGACAGGGGGTCCCTCGATGAACACTGAAGCGTTCTTT. The encoded protein is CASGTGGPSMNTEAFF.

This clonotype was seen just once. The genes are TRBV6-5 and TRBJ2-3; 8 bases are shared with TRBD2. The CDR3 has 16 amino acids. J was trimmed by 1 base and V by 0 bases; bases with no gene match: 3. Germline V gene sequence: CDR1 MNHEY, CDR2 SVGAGI. The CDR3 DNA sequence: TGTGCCAGCAGTTACTCGATTAGCGGGGGCACAGATACGCAGTATTTT. Translating it yields CASSYSISGGTDTQYF.